A selection of T cell receptor beta chains follows, all from one sample in a study of cytomegalovirus exposure and HLA in healthy donors. Assay: immunoSEQ multiplex PCR; the TCRdb copy retains only in-frame clones and omits some. Of 90,000 or so clones listed, 78% are singletons. The sample was PBMCs. Every receptor here comes from a male donor in good health and CMV-seropositive. CDR3s include the opening cysteine and the closing phenylalanine or tryptophan. The D gene is left open where the match is weak. Clone size, where shown, is once, few, many, or a class for clones that have expanded.

- | - | TRBJ1-2 | TRBV5-1 | CASSLGGTLYGYTF | TGCGCCAGCAGCTTGGGAGGGACACTCTATGGCTACACCTTC
TRBD2 | once | TRBJ2-5 | TRBV6-1 | CASSGGRLAGAGETQYF | TGTGCCAGCAGTGGCGGACGGCTAGCGGGAGCTGGGGAGACCCAGTACTTC
- | - | TRBJ2-7 | TRBV10-3 | CAISESTGIEQYF | TGTGCCATCAGTGAGTCGACGGGAATCGAGCAGTACTTC
- | - | TRBJ2-1 | TRBV5-4 | CASSLGGSLYNEQFF | TGTGCCAGCAGCTTGGGCGGAAGCCTCTACAATGAGCAGTTCTTC
- | - | TRBJ2-3 | TRBV5-8 | CASTPQIVSTDTQYF | TGTGCCAGCACCCCCCAGATCGTTAGCACAGATACGCAGTATTTT
- | - | TRBJ2-1 | TRBV6-1 | CASSENLNEQFF | TGTGCCAGCAGTGAAAATCTGAATGAGCAGTTCTTC
- | - | TRBJ1-4 | TRBV28 | CASSLSGTNEKLFF | TGTGCCAGCAGTTTATCCGGGACTAATGAAAAACTGTTTTTT
TRBD2 | - | TRBJ2-5 | TRBV5-4 | CAISPPLAYQETQYF | TGTGCCATCTCACCCCCACTAGCGTATCAAGAGACCCAGTACTTC
- | - | TRBJ2-1 | TRBV11-2 | CASSVRGQDVLGEQFF | TGTGCCAGCAGCGTTCGAGGGCAGGACGTGTTGGGCGAGCAGTTCTTC
- | - | TRBJ2-1 | TRBV5-1 | CASSLAYGRNEQFF | TGCGCCAGCAGCTTGGCCTATGGGAGGAATGAGCAGTTCTTC
TRBD1 | - | TRBJ1-1 | TRBV13 | CASSLGNTGAGDTEAFF | TGTGCCAGCAGCTTAGGGAATACAGGGGCTGGGGACACTGAAGCTTTCTTT
TRBD1 | - | TRBJ1-3 | TRBV5-6 | CASSLTGAGNTIYF | TGTGCCAGCAGCTTGACAGGGGCTGGAAACACCATATATTTT
- | few | TRBJ2-7 | TRBV27 | CASANSWSYEQYF | TGTGCCAGCGCCAATAGCTGGAGCTACGAGCAGTACTTC
- | once | TRBJ2-1 | TRBV29-1 | CSVGTSPSSYNEQFF | TGCAGCGTGGGAACTAGCCCAAGCTCCTACAATGAGCAGTTCTTC
- | - | TRBJ2-7 | TRBV28 | CASTIGTPKTEQYF | TGTGCCAGCACCATAGGGACTCCCAAAACCGAGCAGTACTTC
- | - | TRBJ1-5 | TRBV7-8 | CASSLLGAVQPQHF | TGTGCCAGCAGCTTACTTGGGGCCGTTCAGCCCCAGCATTTT
- | - | TRBJ2-1 | TRBV6-1 | CASSARTGGNEQFF | TGTGCCAGCAGTGCCAGGACTGGCGGCAATGAGCAGTTCTTC
- | few | TRBJ1-1 | TRBV6-1 | CASRRQDEMNTEAFF | TGTGCCAGCAGACGACAGGACGAGATGAACACTGAAGCTTTCTTT
TRBD1 | - | TRBJ1-2 | TRBV2 | CASSEGTGKGYTF | TGTGCCAGCAGTGAAGGGACAGGGAAAGGCTACACCTTC
- | - | TRBJ1-1 | TRBV10-3 | CAISPLQGNTEAFF | TGTGCCATCAGTCCACTCCAGGGAAACACTGAAGCTTTCTTT
TRBD1 | - | TRBJ1-5 | TRBV6-1 | CASRVGTANQPQHF | TGTGCCAGCAGGGTCGGGACAGCCAATCAGCCCCAGCATTTT
- | once | TRBJ1-2 | TRBV28 | CASSARTETGYTF | TGTGCCAGCAGCGCGAGGACAGAAACTGGCTACACCTTC
TRBD2 | - | TRBJ2-3 | TRBV7-9 | CAVELAVITDTQYF | TGTGCCGTCGAACTAGCGGTGATCACAGATACGCAGTATTTT
TRBD2 | - | TRBJ2-2 | TRBV7-2 | CASSLYSSGRAVRLFF | TGTGCCAGCAGCTTATACTCTAGCGGGAGGGCTGTGAGGCTGTTTTTT
TRBD2 | once | TRBJ2-7 | TRBV4-1 | CASSPGGPYEQYF | TGCGCCAGCAGCCCGGGAGGGCCTTACGAGCAGTACTTC